This T cell receptor beta chain was captured in a study of T cell clones after liver transplantation. Study-wide context: Immunosuppression withdrawal was tried within 2 years after liver transplantation in this trial. TCRbeta sequencing after a pre-transplant mixed lymphocyte reaction identified graft-donor-reactive clones, later tracked in post-transplant blood.

This clone is a singleton in its sample. What it binds is not known. Trimming left V 4 bases short and J 5 bases short, with 15 bases between. The CDR3 sequence is 15 residues long. CDR1 is MNHNS and CDR2 is SASEGT in the germline V gene. The method was immunoSEQ multiplex PCR; TCRdb's version includes in-frame clones alone and lacks a portion of them. The sample holds around 20,000 clones; roughly 88% are singletons and the top ten take over 10%. Study-wide findings and caveats: Low donor cell numbers restricted donor-reactive repertoire measurement in a couple of subjects.

The sequence derives from a human donor who received a liver transplant. The gene calls are TRBV6-1 and TRBJ1-5; D may be TRBD1 (6 bases). Here the sequenced sample was CD8+ T cells from blood, taken before liver transplant. Here the CDR3 reads CASSGLTGTHQPQHF. The DNA of the CDR3 is TGTGCCAGCAGTGGGCTAACAGGGACCCATCAGCCCCAGCATTTT.